The rows below give T cell receptor beta chains drawn from one sample of a study of CD8 T cells in ankylosing spondylitis. Each CDR3 protein gets one entry after TCRdb re-called the 5' RACE reads with MiXCR. The sample has 100,000 to 150,000 distinct CDR3 sequences, roughly a sixth seen once. The sample taken for sequencing was blood, either unsorted or a sorted T cell fraction (not recorded which). The receptors come from a male donor with ankylosing spondylitis. The CDR3 runs from the conserved cysteine through the conserved F or W. The D gene is left open where the match is weak. The size entry is marked missing in some rows and otherwise reads once, few, many or a size class.

abundance | j_gene | d_gene | v_gene | CDR3nt | CDR3aa
NA | TRBJ2-5 | TRBD1 | TRBV12-3/TRBV12-4 | TGTGCCAGCAGTTGGACAGGGGGCCACGAGACCCAGTACTTC | CASSWTGGHETQYF
NA | TRBJ2-7 | TRBD1 | TRBV27 | TGTGCCAGCAGTTTAGGACAGGGGGTACCCTACGAGCAGTACTTC | CASSLGQGVPYEQYF
few | TRBJ1-2 | NA | TRBV7-9 | TGTGCCAGCAGCCCCGTGCAGGGGAACTATGGCTACACCTTC | CASSPVQGNYGYTF
few | TRBJ2-2 | NA | TRBV11-3 | TGTGCCAGCAGCTTGGGGACACCCTATGCGAACACCGGGGAGCTGTTTTTT | CASSLGTPYANTGELFF
NA | TRBJ2-1 | TRBD2 | TRBV11-1 | TGTGCCAGCAGCTCCAGTTGGTTAGCGGGCCGCTCCTACAATGAGCAGTTCTTC | CASSSSWLAGRSYNEQFF
NA | TRBJ1-5 | NA | TRBV2 | TGTGCCAGCAGTGATGCTCCGGGCCCCAGGGATCAGCCCCAGCATTTT | CASSDAPGPRDQPQHF
NA | TRBJ2-1 | TRBD1 | TRBV5-1 | TGCGCCAGCAGAAATGCCGGGACAGGGCCTTCCAATGAGCAGTTCTTC | CASRNAGTGPSNEQFF
NA | TRBJ2-1 | TRBD2 | TRBV12-3/TRBV12-4 | TGTGCCAGCAGTCATCTAGCGGGAGTCACCTACAATGAGCAGTTCTTC | CASSHLAGVTYNEQFF
few | TRBJ2-1 | TRBD2 | TRBV6-2/TRBV6-3 | TGTGCCAGCTGGGAGGGTAATGAGCAGTTCTTC | CASWEGNEQFF
few | TRBJ2-5 | TRBD2 | TRBV28 | TGTGCCGGCGGGACTAGCGCTACCCAGGGGGAGACCCAGTACTTC | CAGGTSATQGETQYF
NA | TRBJ2-5 | NA | TRBV15 | TGTGCCACCAGCAGAGATCCAGGGACCCAAGGAGGGGAGACCCAGTACTTC | CATSRDPGTQGGETQYF
NA | TRBJ2-3 | NA | TRBV6-1 | TGTGCCAGCAGTGAAGCTGGGGGCCCTCCAGATACGCAGTATTTT | CASSEAGGPPDTQYF
NA | TRBJ1-2 | NA | TRBV9 | TGTGCCAGCAGTCCAGCCTCTAACTATGGCTACACCTTC | CASSPASNYGYTF
few | TRBJ2-7 | TRBD2 | TRBV13 | TGTGCCAGCAGCTTTGGCGGGAGGGGCTCCTACGAGCAGTACTTC | CASSFGGRGSYEQYF
NA | TRBJ2-3 | TRBD2 | TRBV3-1 | TGTGCCAGCAGCGGAGCTCTAGCGGGGCCACCAGATACGCAGTATTTT | CASSGALAGPPDTQYF
few | TRBJ2-4 | TRBD1 | TRBV6-2/TRBV6-3 | TGTGCCAGCAGCATACGGGGTCCTGGACAGGGACGAAACATTCAGTACTTC | CASSIRGPGQGRNIQYF
NA | TRBJ1-4 | NA | TRBV27 | TGTGCCAGCAGCCGTTGGCAGAGTCTAAATGAAAAACTGTTTTTT | CASSRWQSLNEKLFF
few | TRBJ2-1 | NA | TRBV2 | TGTGCCAGCTCTGATCTCTTTGCCTACAATGAGCAGTTCTTC | CASSDLFAYNEQFF
few | TRBJ1-1 | NA | TRBV5-1 | TGCGCCAGCAGCTTGGTTAGTATGACAGAGTACACTGAAGCTTTCTTT | CASSLVSMTEYTEAFF
few | TRBJ2-3 | TRBD2 | TRBV7-8 | TGTGCCAGCATGACTAGCGGGAGTGGCACAGATACGCAGTATTTT | CASMTSGSGTDTQYF
many | TRBJ2-1 | NA | TRBV12-3/TRBV12-4 | TGTGCCAGCAGTTTAGCACAGATTTACAATGAGCAGTTCTTC | CASSLAQIYNEQFF
NA | TRBJ1-1 | NA | TRBV12-3/TRBV12-4 | TGTGCCAGCAGTTTAATTGCAGGGAACGGTGAAGCTTTCTTT | CASSLIAGNGEAFF
few | TRBJ2-3 | NA | TRBV4-2 | TGTGCCAGCAGCCAGACAGGACTACAAGATACGCAGTATTTT | CASSQTGLQDTQYF
NA | TRBJ2-7 | NA | TRBV25-1 | TGTGCCAGCAGTGAATTAATAGGGGAGCAGTACTTC | CASSELIGEQYF
NA | TRBJ1-2 | NA | TRBV6-2/TRBV6-3 | TGTGCCAGCAGCTACGACAGCCTCTCTGGCTACACCTTC | CASSYDSLSGYTF
few | TRBJ2-7 | NA | TRBV12-3/TRBV12-4 | TGTGCCAGCAGTTCGGGAGAGGTCTACGAGCAGTACTTC | CASSSGEVYEQYF
few | TRBJ2-1 | NA | TRBV4-3 | TGCGCCAGCAGCCAAGGTAGCGTCTCCTACAATGAGCAGTTCTTC | CASSQGSVSYNEQFF
few | TRBJ2-3 | TRBD2 | TRBV9 | TGTGCCAGCAGTCCCGGGGGGGGCGGGAGAGATGGTACAGATACGCAGTATTTT | CASSPGGGGRDGTDTQYF
NA | TRBJ2-7 | NA | TRBV20-1 | TGCAGTGCTAGAGATACCCAGACCTACGAGCAGTACTTC | CSARDTQTYEQYF
many | TRBJ1-5 | NA | TRBV13 | TGTGCCAGCAGCTCCCCCGGGCAGCCCCAGCATTTT | CASSSPGQPQHF
NA | TRBJ2-6 | NA | TRBV18 | TGTGCCAGCTCACCACCCCAATACTCTGGGGCCAACGTCCTGACTTTC | CASSPPQYSGANVLTF
NA | TRBJ2-3 | TRBD1 | TRBV9 | TGTGCCAGCAGTGACGGACAGGGCCAAGATACGCAGTATTTT | CASSDGQGQDTQYF
NA | TRBJ2-3 | NA | TRBV27 | TGTGCCAGCAGATCGGCAGATACGCAGTATTTT | CASRSADTQYF
medium-sized | TRBJ2-7 | TRBD1 | TRBV18 | TGTGCCAGCTCACACCGGGACAGGGGGCTGTTCATCCCCTACGAGCAGTACTTC | CASSHRDRGLFIPYEQYF
NA | TRBJ2-7 | NA | TRBV7-2 | TGTGCCAGCAGCCCCCGTCTTGACTACGAGCAGTACTTC | CASSPRLDYEQYF
NA | TRBJ1-1 | NA | TRBV19 | TGTGCCAGTGTTTGGGGGAGAACTGAAGCTTTCTTT | CASVWGRTEAFF
NA | TRBJ2-1 | TRBD2 | TRBV10-1 | TGCGCCACCAGCCCCGGTAGCGGGACTAACAATGAGCAGTTCTTC | CATSPGSGTNNEQFF
NA | TRBJ2-5 | NA | TRBV28 | TGTGCCAGCAGCACCCCCCGGGCGGGCAACCAAGAGACCCAGTACTTC | CASSTPRAGNQETQYF
NA | TRBJ2-7 | NA | TRBV6-5 | TGTGCCAGCAGTTCTCTCGGTTCCTACGAGCAGTACTTC | CASSSLGSYEQYF
NA | TRBJ2-7 | TRBD1 | TRBV27 | TGTGCCAGCAGTCGGACAGGGAGATACGAGCAGTACTTC | CASSRTGRYEQYF
NA | TRBJ1-1 | NA | TRBV29-1 | TGCAGCGTTGGTAGTACGCGGGAAGCTTTCTTT | CSVGSTREAFF
many | TRBJ2-7 | TRBD1 | TRBV12-3/TRBV12-4 | TGTGCCAGCAGTTCCGTTTTCGGGACAGCCATCTACGAGCAGTACTTC | CASSSVFGTAIYEQYF
few | TRBJ2-3 | TRBD2 | TRBV4-1 | TGCGCCAGCAGCCAAGGAGCGGGGGGCACAGATACGCAGTATTTT | CASSQGAGGTDTQYF
NA | TRBJ2-1 | TRBD1 | TRBV6-2/TRBV6-3 | TGTGCCAGCAGTTACTCGATAACAGGGGGCTACAATGAGCAGTTCTTC | CASSYSITGGYNEQFF
NA | TRBJ2-2 | NA | TRBV20-1 | TGCAGTGCTTTCTCAACCGGGGAGCTGTTTTTT | CSAFSTGELFF